Below, 25 T cell receptor beta chains from the same sample are listed, as sequenced in a study of T cell clones after liver transplantation. Libraries were prepared by immunoSEQ multiplex PCR; TCRdb keeps only in-frame clonotypes and omits some of them. Counted here are some 80,000 clones, roughly 80% occurring once; the ten biggest clones make up approximately 0.45%. The sequencing used CD4+ T cells from blood, collected 46 months after liver transplant. These receptors were taken from a human patient who received a liver transplant. T cells may partly derive from the graft donor.

This chain uses TRBV19 with TRBJ2-1; 9 bases are a match to TRBD2. Germline V gene lookup returns CDR1 LNHDA and CDR2 SQIVND (reference sequence). Unmatched junction bases numbered 9, after V lost 5 bases and J lost 4 bases. The CDR3 consists of 16 residues. CDR3 amino acids: CASSPRRSGGYNEQFF. In DNA form, the CDR3 reads TGTGCCAGTAGTCCGAGGAGGAGCGGGGGGTACAATGAGCAGTTCTTC.

This clone appeared a single time. The chain uses TRBV9 and TRBJ2-1; 10 bases are a match to TRBD2. V trimming: 4 bases; J trimming: 9 bases; junction bases outside the gene matches: 10. The CDR3 has 15 amino acids. CDR1 is SGDLS and CDR2 is YYNGEE in the germline V gene. CDR3 sequence (DNA): TGTGCCAGCAGCTCGAGACTAGCGGGTAAGGCTGAGCAGTTCTTC. Translation: CASSSRLAGKAEQFF.

This clone was observed a single time. This chain connects TRBV28 to TRBJ1-5; D ambiguous. Per the germline V gene, CDR1 is MDHEN and CDR2 is SYDVKM. The CDR3 runs to 15 residues. Deletions cut 3 bases from V and 0 bases from J, with 9 bases between. The CDR3 loop reads CASSFRSYSNQPQHF. The CDR3 DNA reads TGTGCCAGCAGTTTCAGGAGCTATAGCAATCAGCCCCAGCATTTT.

The chain uses TRBV19 and TRBJ1-5, with D hard to call. The V gene's germline CDR1 is LNHDA and CDR2 SQIVND (reference sequence). The CDR3 is 12 amino acids. With 7 bases removed from V and 5 bases from J, the gap between germline ends came to 9 bases. Written as DNA, the CDR3 is TGTGCCAGTAATGAGAATCATCAGCCCCAGCATTTT. Amino acid sequence: CASNENHQPQHF. The full variable domain, completed using reference TRBV19 and TRBJ1-5, is DGGITQSPKYLFRKEGQNVTLSCEQNLNHDAMYWYRQDPGQGLRLIYYSQIVNDFQKGDIAEGYSVSREKKESFPLTVTSAQKNPTAFYLCASNENHQPQHFGDGTRLSIL.

The chain joins TRBV27 to TRBJ2-3; 13 nucleotides align to TRBD2. V lost 6 bases and J lost 0; bases outside the gene matches: 0. The CDR3 has 15 amino acids. CDR1 is MNHEY and CDR2 is SMNVEV in the germline V gene (reference sequence). The CDR3 is CASRGLAGSTDTQYF. In DNA form, the CDR3 reads TGTGCCAGCAGGGGACTAGCGGGGAGCACAGATACGCAGTATTTT.

This chain connects TRBV5-6 to TRBJ2-7; D gene unclear. This CDR3 contains 11 residues. V lost 0 bases to trimming and J lost 8 bases, with 6 bases between them. Germline V gives CDR1 SGHDT, CDR2 YYEEEE. The CDR3 here is CASSLGEKQYF. In DNA, the CDR3 is TGTGCCAGCAGCTTGGGAGAGAAGCAGTACTTC.

Only a few counts were recorded for this clone. This chain joins TRBV18 and TRBJ2-1; TRBD2 matches 14 bases. Trimming cost V 3 bases and J 9 bases; bases outside gene matches: 7. The CDR3 is 16 residues long. The germline V gene encodes CDR1 KGHSH and CDR2 LQKENI. The CDR3 nucleotides are TGTGCCAGCTCACCTCCGGGACTAGCGGGAGAAGGTGAGCAGTTCTTC. Translated, it gives CASSPPGLAGEGEQFF.

V gene TRBV15 combines with J gene TRBJ2-1; D possibly corresponds to TRBD1 (6 bases). The germline CDR1 and CDR2 sequences are LNHNV and YYDKDF (reference sequence). The CDR3 length is 14 residues. Deletions cut 5 bases from V and 6 bases from J, with 14 bases between. The DNA for the CDR3 is TGTGCCACCAGCCCAACATGGGGGCGCAATGAGCAGTTCTTC. Translated: CATSPTWGRNEQFF.

This chain joins TRBV18 and TRBJ2-7; the D gene is possibly TRBD1 (6 bases). V lost 1 base to trimming and J lost 5 bases, with 15 bases between them. There are 15 residues in the CDR3. CDR1 is KGHSH, CDR2 LQKENI, per germline. The CDR3 sequence: CASSPRGTNFNEQYF. The DNA of the CDR3 is TGTGCCAGCTCACCACGGGGGACAAATTTCAACGAGCAGTACTTC.

The chain carries TRBV29-1 and TRBJ1-1; D is perhaps TRBD1 (6 bases). V lost 0 bases and J lost 1, with 9 bases in between. The CDR3 is made up of 14 amino acids. Per germline, CDR1 SQVTM and CDR2 ANQGSEA. The CDR3 is CSVEEGAGNTEAFF. In nucleotides, the CDR3 is TGCAGCGTTGAAGAGGGGGCGGGGAACACTGAAGCTTTCTTT.

In this sample, this clone turned up once. The genes are TRBV19 and TRBJ1-5, with a possible D match to TRBD1 (6 bases). Trimming took off 0 bases at V and 9 bases at J, with 6 bases between the two ends. Per the germline V gene, CDR1 is LNHDA and CDR2 is SQIVND (reference sequence). This CDR3 comprises 12 residues. CDR3 DNA sequence: TGTGCCAGTAGTATAGAAGGGGGGCCCCAGCATTTT. It yields the protein CASSIEGGPQHF.

This clone was recorded only once. The rearrangement uses TRBV30 and TRBJ1-2; D may be TRBD1 (6 bases). The CDR3 extends over 13 amino acids. The V and J ends lost 2 bases and 4 bases respectively, with 11 bases between them. Looked up from germline, CDR1 is GTSNPN and CDR2 is SVGIG (reference sequence). CDR3 region: CAWSPGHLYGYTF. The CDR3 DNA is TGTGCCTGGAGTCCGGGACACCTCTATGGCTACACCTTC.

The chain links TRBV7-3 to TRBJ2-2, with D possibly being TRBD2 (5 bases). The CDR3 is 12 residues long. The germline CDR1 and CDR2 sequences are SGHTA and FQGTGA. Trimming left V 5 bases short and J 6 bases short, with 7 bases between. CDR3 in amino acids: CASSRGAGELFF. DNA for the CDR3: TGTGCCAGCAGCCGGGGAGCCGGGGAGCTGTTTTTT.

This chain connects TRBV5-6 to TRBJ1-5; D unresolved. The CDR3 loop spans 14 amino acids. V was shortened by 3 bases and J by 1 base, with 8 bases between the two germline ends. Germline V CDR1 and CDR2: SGHDT, YYEEEE. The CDR3 coding sequence is TGTGCCAGCAGCTCCCCCCAGAGCAATCAGCCCCAGCATTTT. Amino acid sequence: CASSSPQSNQPQHF.

The chain employs TRBV19 and TRBJ2-1, with 9 bases matching TRBD2. Germline assignment: CDR1 LNHDA and CDR2 SQIVND (reference sequence). J was trimmed by 7 bases and V by 5 bases; bases with no gene match: 6. The CDR3 consists of 14 residues. The CDR3 spells CASSLVAGGNEQFF. DNA for the CDR3: TGTGCCAGTAGTCTTGTGGCGGGGGGGAATGAGCAGTTCTTC.

The rearrangement uses TRBV19 and TRBJ1-1, with TRBD1 identical over 7 bases. Germline loops: CDR1 LNHDA, CDR2 SQIVND (reference sequence). V trimming: 2 bases; J trimming: 2 bases; junction bases outside the gene matches: 2. The CDR3 runs to 14 residues. The CDR3 DNA is TGTGCCAGTAGTATACAGGGGGATAACACTGAAGCTTTCTTT. Translation gives CASSIQGDNTEAFF.

V and J are TRBV9 and TRBJ1-1; D ambiguous. V was pared by 0 bases and J by 2 bases, with 8 bases between. This CDR3 is built from 14 residues. The germline gives CDR1 SGDLS, CDR2 YYNGEE. CDR3 nucleotide sequence: TGTGCCAGCAGCGTAGATCCGTACAACACTGAAGCTTTCTTT. The encoded protein is CASSVDPYNTEAFF.

This rearrangement joins TRBV6-5 to TRBJ2-7; TRBD2 is a possible D gene (6 bases). The V gene's germline CDR1 is MNHEY and CDR2 SVGAGI. CDR3 length: 15 amino acids. Trimming removed 8 bases from V and 3 bases from J, with 20 bases in between. The CDR3 loop is CASRGPGSERYEQYF. The CDR3 DNA reads as TGTGCCAGCCGAGGGCCCGGGAGCGAGCGCTACGAGCAGTACTTC.

Remarks on this clone: The same CDR3 can be traced to other DNA sequences in this sample. The V gene is TRBV6-5, the J gene TRBJ2-7; 13 bases are shared with TRBD2. Unmatched junction bases numbered 6, after V lost 6 bases and J lost 4 bases. Per germline, CDR1 MNHEY and CDR2 SVGAGI. The CDR3 consists of 15 residues. CDR3 in amino acids: CASSRTSGRGYEQYF. CDR3 nucleotide sequence: TGTGCCAGCAGCCGAACTAGCGGGAGGGGGTACGAGCAGTACTTC.

The chain carries TRBV27 and TRBJ2-6; D possibly corresponds to TRBD1 (6 bases). CDR1 MNHEY and CDR2 SMNVEV come from the germline V gene (reference sequence). The V end was cut by 8 bases, the J end by 0 bases, with 8 bases between. The CDR3 consists of 14 residues. Written as DNA, the CDR3 is TGTGCCAGCGGACAGAGCTCTGGGGCCAACGTCCTGACTTTC. This translates into CASGQSSGANVLTF.

This clone was observed once. This sequence joins TRBV29-1 and TRBJ2-7; 8 bases fit TRBD2. Germline V gene data show CDR1 as SQVTM and CDR2 as ANQGSEA. This CDR3 contains 14 residues. Unmatched junction bases numbered 11, after V lost 4 bases and J lost 6 bases. The DNA of the CDR3 is TGCAGCGTTGGCAATAGCGGGAAGGGAGGCGAGCAGTACTTC. It is translated as CSVGNSGKGGEQYF.

This clone was detected only once. The chain recombines TRBV30 with TRBJ1-5; no clear D gene. Germline V gene sequence: CDR1 GTSNPN, CDR2 SVGIG (reference sequence). The CDR3 covers 14 residues. V gave up 1 base and J gave up 0 bases, with 7 bases separating them. The CDR3: CAWSGWNSNQPQHF. CDR3 sequence (DNA): TGTGCCTGGAGTGGGTGGAATAGCAATCAGCCCCAGCATTTT.

CDR3 in amino acids: CASSPTGGGYGYTF. In DNA form, the CDR3 reads TGTGCCAGCAGTCCCACAGGAGGGGGCTATGGCTACACCTTC. The rearrangement joins TRBV27 to TRBJ1-2; possibly TRBD1 for D (6 bases). The CDR3 runs 14 residues. V gave up 5 bases and J gave up 4 bases, with 14 bases separating them. The germline CDR1 and CDR2 sequences are MNHEY and SMNVEV (reference sequence).

The genes are TRBV28 and TRBJ2-5, with D possibly matching TRBD1 (6 bases). Germline V gives CDR1 MDHEN, CDR2 SYDVKM. Trimming cost V 3 bases and J 1 base, with 12 bases left between them. This CDR3 contains 15 residues. The CDR3 DNA reads TGTGCCAGCAGTTTCTTCTCGACAGGCCAAGAGACCCAGTACTTC. As protein: CASSFFSTGQETQYF.

The chain carries TRBV7-2 and TRBJ2-5; the D is unclear. The germline CDR1 and CDR2 sequences are SGHTA and FQGNSA. The CDR3 is 16 amino acids. Trimming shortened V by 5 bases and J by 4 bases, and 20 bases separated the two germline ends. The CDR3 spells CASSPTKPVSGETQYF. DNA of the CDR3: TGTGCCAGCAGCCCAACCAAACCCGTTTCGGGAGAGACCCAGTACTTC.